This T cell receptor (beta chain) derives from a study of T cell responses to AZD1222 COVID-19 vaccine. Broader study findings: Vaccine-associated CD4 TCRs ranged over spike, dominating at 160-218 and 743-854.

The CDR3 loop spans 14 amino acids. V gave up 1 base and J gave up 2 bases, with 11 bases separating them. The V gene's germline CDR1 is SQVTM and CDR2 ANQGSEA. In the case of this clone: The antigen remains undetermined.

The data were produced by immunoSEQ multiplex PCR, yet TCRdb's version contains in-frame clones alone and is incomplete. Here the sample spans approximately 170,000 clones, roughly 92% being singletons. The sample was peripheral blood, taken 28 days after the second AZD1222 dose. The V and J genes are TRBV29-1 and TRBJ1-2; possible D gene TRBD1, 5 bases. This receptor was obtained from an adult who received the AZD1222 COVID-19 vaccine. CDR3 loop: CSVEGGDLNYGYTF. In DNA, the CDR3 is TGCAGCGTTGAAGGGGGCGATCTCAACTATGGCTACACCTTC.